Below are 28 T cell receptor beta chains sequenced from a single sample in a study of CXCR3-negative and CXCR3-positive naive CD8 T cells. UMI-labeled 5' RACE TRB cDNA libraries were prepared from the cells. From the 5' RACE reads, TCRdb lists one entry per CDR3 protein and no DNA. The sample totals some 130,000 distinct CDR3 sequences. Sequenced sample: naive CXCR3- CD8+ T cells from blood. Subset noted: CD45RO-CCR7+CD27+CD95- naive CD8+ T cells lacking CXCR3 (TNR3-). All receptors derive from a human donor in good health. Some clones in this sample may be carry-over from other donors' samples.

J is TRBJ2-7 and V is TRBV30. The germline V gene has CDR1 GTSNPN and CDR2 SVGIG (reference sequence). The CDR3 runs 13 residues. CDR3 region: CAWSGQGFDEQYF.

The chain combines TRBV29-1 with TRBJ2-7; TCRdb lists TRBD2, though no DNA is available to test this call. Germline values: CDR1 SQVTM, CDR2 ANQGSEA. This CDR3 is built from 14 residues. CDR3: CSVEASGDSYEQYF.

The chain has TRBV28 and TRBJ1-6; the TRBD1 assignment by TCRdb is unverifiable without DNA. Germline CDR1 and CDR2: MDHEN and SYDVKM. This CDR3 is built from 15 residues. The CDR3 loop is CASSLPTGPGSPLHF.

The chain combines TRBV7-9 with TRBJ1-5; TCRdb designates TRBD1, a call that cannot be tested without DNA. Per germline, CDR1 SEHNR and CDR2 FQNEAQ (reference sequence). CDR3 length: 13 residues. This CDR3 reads CASSLDRGQPQHF.

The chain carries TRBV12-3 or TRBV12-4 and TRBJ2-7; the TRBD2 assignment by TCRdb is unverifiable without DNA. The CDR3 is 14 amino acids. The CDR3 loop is CASSSAGRPYEQYF.

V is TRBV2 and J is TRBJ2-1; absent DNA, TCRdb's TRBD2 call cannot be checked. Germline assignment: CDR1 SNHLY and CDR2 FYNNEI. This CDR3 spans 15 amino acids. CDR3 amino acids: CASSDASGAYNEQFF.

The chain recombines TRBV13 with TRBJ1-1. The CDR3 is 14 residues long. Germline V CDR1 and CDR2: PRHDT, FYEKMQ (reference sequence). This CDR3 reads CASSSRALNTEAFF.

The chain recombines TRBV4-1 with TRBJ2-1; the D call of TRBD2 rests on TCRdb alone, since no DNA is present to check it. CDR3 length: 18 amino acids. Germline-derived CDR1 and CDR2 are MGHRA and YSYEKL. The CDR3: CASSLTSGRASSYNEQFF.

The CDR3 region is CASSFGDRAPYGYTF. The V gene is TRBV7-9, the J gene TRBJ1-2; TCRdb picks TRBD1, but there is no DNA to check that call. This CDR3 region has 15 residues. The germline CDR1 and CDR2 sequences are SEHNR and FQNEAQ (reference sequence). The full variable domain, rest sourced from reference TRBV7-9 and TRBJ1-2, is DTGVSQNPRHKITKRGQNVTFRCDPISEHNRLYWYRQTLGQGPEFLTYFQNEAQLEKSRLLSDRFSAERPKGSFSTLEIQRTEQGDSAMYLCASSFGDRAPYGYTFGSGTRLTVV.

CDR3 sequence: CASSPGGDIYIVGNGYTF. The chain couples TRBV11-2 to TRBJ1-2; TCRdb returns TRBD1, unconfirmable since there is no DNA. Germline assignment: CDR1 SGHAT and CDR2 FQNNGV. This CDR3 is built from 18 residues.

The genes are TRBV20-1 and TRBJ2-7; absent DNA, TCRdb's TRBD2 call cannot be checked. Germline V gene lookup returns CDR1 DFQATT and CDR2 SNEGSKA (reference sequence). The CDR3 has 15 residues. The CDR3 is CSARSGDGSSYEQYF.

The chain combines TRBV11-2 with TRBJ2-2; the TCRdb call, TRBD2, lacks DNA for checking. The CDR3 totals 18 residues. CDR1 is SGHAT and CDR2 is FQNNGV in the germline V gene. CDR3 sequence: CASSLDHKRDLNTGELFF.

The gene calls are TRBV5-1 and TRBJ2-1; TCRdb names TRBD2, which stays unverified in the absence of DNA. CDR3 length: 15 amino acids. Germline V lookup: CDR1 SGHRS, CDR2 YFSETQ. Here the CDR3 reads CASSEAGGPKNEQFF.

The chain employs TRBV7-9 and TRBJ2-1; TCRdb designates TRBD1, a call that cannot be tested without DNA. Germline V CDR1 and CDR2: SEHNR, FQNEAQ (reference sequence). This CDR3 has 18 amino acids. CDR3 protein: CASSLATPTGVRWDEQFF.

This chain's CDR3 is CSVEALNTEAFF. The rearrangement joins TRBV29-1 to TRBJ1-1. Germline values: CDR1 SQVTM, CDR2 ANQGSEA. This CDR3 comprises 12 residues.

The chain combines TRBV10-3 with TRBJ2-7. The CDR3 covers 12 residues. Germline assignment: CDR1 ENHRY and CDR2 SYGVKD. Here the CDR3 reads CAISESGREQYF.

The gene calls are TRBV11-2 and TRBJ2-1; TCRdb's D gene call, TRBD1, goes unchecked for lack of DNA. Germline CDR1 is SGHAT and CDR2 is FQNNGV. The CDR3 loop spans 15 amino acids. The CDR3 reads CASSLAWGGSSEQFF.

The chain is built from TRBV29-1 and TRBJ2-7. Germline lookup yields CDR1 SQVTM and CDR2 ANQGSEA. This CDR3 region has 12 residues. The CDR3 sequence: CSVVSQDYEQYF.

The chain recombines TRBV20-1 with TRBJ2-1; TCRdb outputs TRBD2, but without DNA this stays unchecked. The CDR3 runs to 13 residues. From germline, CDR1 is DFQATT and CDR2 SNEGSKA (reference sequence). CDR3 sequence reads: CSARGRTRNEQFF.

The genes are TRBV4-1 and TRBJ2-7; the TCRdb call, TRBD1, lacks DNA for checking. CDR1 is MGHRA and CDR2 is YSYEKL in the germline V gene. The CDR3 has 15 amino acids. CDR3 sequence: CASSQHRQGTGEQYF.

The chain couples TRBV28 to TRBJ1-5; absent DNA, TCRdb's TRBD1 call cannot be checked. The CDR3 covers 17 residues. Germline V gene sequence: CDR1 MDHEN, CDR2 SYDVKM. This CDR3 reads CATRGERRQGANQPQHF.

CDR3 residues: CASSPTVNTEAFF. The genes are TRBV6-2 or TRBV6-3 and TRBJ1-1. CDR1 is MNHEY and CDR2 is SVGEGT in the germline V gene. This CDR3 has 13 residues.

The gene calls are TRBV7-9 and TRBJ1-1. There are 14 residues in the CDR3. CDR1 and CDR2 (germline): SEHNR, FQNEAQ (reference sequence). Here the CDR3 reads CASSNKNQFELAFF.

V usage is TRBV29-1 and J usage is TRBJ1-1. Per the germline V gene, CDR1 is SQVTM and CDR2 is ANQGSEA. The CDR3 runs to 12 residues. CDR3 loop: CSVEGPAAEAFF. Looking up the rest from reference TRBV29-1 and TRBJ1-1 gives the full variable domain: SAVISQKPSRDICQRGTSLTIQCQVDSQVTMMFWYRQQPGQSLTLIATANQGSEATYESGFVIDKFPISRPNLTFSTLTVSNMSPEDSSIYLCSVEGPAAEAFFGQGTRLTVV.

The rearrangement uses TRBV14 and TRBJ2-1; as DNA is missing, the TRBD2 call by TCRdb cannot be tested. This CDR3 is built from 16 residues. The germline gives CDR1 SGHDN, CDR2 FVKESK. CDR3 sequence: CASSQPGLGFYNEQFF.

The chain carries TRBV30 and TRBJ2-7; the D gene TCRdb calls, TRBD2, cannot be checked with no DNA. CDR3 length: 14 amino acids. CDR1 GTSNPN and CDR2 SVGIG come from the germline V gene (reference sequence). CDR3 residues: CAWSPLRVGDEQYF.

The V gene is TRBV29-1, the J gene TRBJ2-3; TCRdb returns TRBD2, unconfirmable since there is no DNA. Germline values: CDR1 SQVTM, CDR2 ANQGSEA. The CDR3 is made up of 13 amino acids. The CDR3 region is CSVEGERDLAQYF.

The CDR3 spells CSAREDLGIGEQYF. This chain links TRBV20-1 with TRBJ2-7. Per the germline V gene, CDR1 is DFQATT and CDR2 is SNEGSKA (reference sequence). The CDR3 spans 14 residues.